This is a list of T cell receptor beta chains from one sample in a study of blood T cell repertoires in COVID-19. Profiling relied on immunoSEQ multiplex PCR, and the TCRdb table lists in-frame clones only, not all of them. The sample has 450,000 or so clones, roughly 90% seen once. The sample taken for sequencing was peripheral blood. These receptors originate from a middle-aged woman with COVID-19, enrolled during active disease. Each CDR3 is given without its conserved first and last residue.

V gene	J gene	CDR3 protein
TRBV20-1	TRBJ2-5	SAFKETQY
TRBV7-7	TRBJ2-1	ASSTGTSGGNEQF
TRBV6-5	TRBJ2-7	ASKDRQAYEQY
TRBV27	TRBJ2-1	ASRGGNEQF
TRBV12-5	TRBJ1-3	ASGLAGSTQSASTIY
TRBV5-5	TRBJ1-2	ASSRGYGYT
TRBV30	TRBJ1-1	AWIRVRVEAF
TRBV7-9	TRBJ1-5	ASSLYGSNQPQH
TRBV4-1	TRBJ1-1	ASSQPPGANTEAF
TRBV13	TRBJ1-6	ASSLTGMSSPLH
TRBV3-1/TRBV3-2	TRBJ2-1	ASSQTQEQF
TRBV28	TRBJ2-3	ASRGWGGRAGTDTQY
TRBV5-5	TRBJ2-3	ASSLEIVEISSAFDTQY
TRBV11-2	TRBJ1-5	ASSLGGQGSNQPQH
TRBV6-6	TRBJ2-6	ASRDRPSSGANVLT
TRBV18	TRBJ1-1	ASSQSLGDMNTEAF
TRBV28	TRBJ2-2	ASSLRERASGWNTGELF
TRBV7-9	TRBJ1-2	ASSSGLLFYGYT
TRBV28	TRBJ1-6	ASSLGVSYSPLH
TRBV2	TRBJ1-2	ASMLAGTGRYGYT
TRBV19	TRBJ2-2	ASHLAGASETGELF
TRBV20-1	TRBJ1-1	SAQGQDSAF
TRBV9	TRBJ1-5	ASSRGGLQPQH
TRBV28	TRBJ1-2	ASAEYYGYT
TRBV5-6	TRBJ2-1	ASSFRTSGLNNEQF
TRBV5-5	TRBJ2-7	ASSPVGQTYEQY
TRBV6-5	TRBJ2-7	ASSRLAGGNYEQY
TRBV28	TRBJ1-2	ASSFRTANYGYT
TRBV4-3	TRBJ1-1	ASSQDEGRANTEAF
TRBV5-4	TRBJ2-5	ASSLQGQETQY
TRBV6-4	TRBJ1-6	ASSVVAGNNSPLH
TRBV20-1	TRBJ2-7	SARAVKEQY
TRBV11-3	TRBJ2-1	ASSLELAGDYNEQF
TRBV5-8	TRBJ1-3	ASSLGRSGNTIY
TRBV4-3	TRBJ2-1	ASSQDLSRTPPYNEQF
TRBV7-2	TRBJ2-1	ASSLVSGRADEQF
TRBV30	TRBJ1-1	AWSVGGRGEAF
TRBV6-2/TRBV6-3	TRBJ1-6	ASSPTGPRSPLH
TRBV7-2	TRBJ1-1	ATHPGGNTEAF
TRBV7-8	TRBJ2-7	ASSRGGTVYEQY
TRBV4-3	TRBJ1-2	ASSQDLTGYGYT
TRBV12-3/TRBV12-4	TRBJ1-1	ASSLNRGAEAF
TRBV24-1	TRBJ1-4	ATSQGGADRNEKLF
TRBV27	TRBJ2-2	ASSLSWASNTGELF
TRBV10-3	TRBJ1-1	AISEPGNSRTEAF
TRBV15	TRBJ2-6	ATSRALGQGDGANVLT
TRBV27	TRBJ2-7	ASSLSAGVWDYEQY
TRBV5-1	TRBJ1-6	ASSQGGYNSPLH
TRBV4-3	TRBJ1-4	ASSQGRDNEKLF
TRBV27	TRBJ2-7	ASSFIPEQY
TRBV25-1	TRBJ1-4	ASSWGVEKLF
TRBV4-2	TRBJ2-1	ASSHTSGGYNEQF
TRBV18	TRBJ1-2	ASSTGGSDYT
TRBV9	TRBJ1-2	ASSTRQATLTGYT